This is a list of T cell receptor beta chains from one sample in a study of T cell repertoires in cytomegalovirus infection. What these receptors recognize is not known. TCRdb reprocessed the reads via MiXCR and lists one record per CDR3 protein. Of some 700,000 distinct CDR3 sequences in the sample, 30% to 35% were seen once. The sample consisted of cultured PBMCs, taken from culture after CMV antigen stimulation. These receptors were collected from a human donor in good health (CMV status not recorded). Some clones in this sample may be carry-over from other donors' samples. The CDR3 runs from the conserved cysteine through the conserved F or W. Each record gives: J gene, V gene, D gene, clone size, CDR3 protein, CDR3 DNA. D genes are given only for firm matches. Clone size is stated in some rows and not others, as once, few, many or a class when expanded.

j_call: TRBJ2-1
v_call: TRBV7-2
d_call: TRBD2
clone_size: many
cdr3_aa: CASSLGGTSGGAKFF
cdr3_nt: TGTGCCAGCAGCTTAGGTGGGACTAGCGGGGGGGCTAAGTTCTTC

j_call: TRBJ2-2
v_call: TRBV28
d_call: TRBD2
clone_size: .
cdr3_aa: CASTRGGYTGELFF
cdr3_nt: TGTGCCAGCACTCGGGGGGGCTACACCGGGGAGCTGTTTTTT

j_call: TRBJ2-1
v_call: TRBV12-3/TRBV12-4
d_call: .
clone_size: few
cdr3_aa: CASSIRGLALNEQFF
cdr3_nt: TGTGCCAGCAGTATTAGAGGGTTGGCTTTGAATGAGCAGTTCTTC

j_call: TRBJ1-4
v_call: TRBV6-6
d_call: .
clone_size: .
cdr3_aa: CASSYSRGKGGATNEKLFF
cdr3_nt: TGTGCCAGCAGTTACTCGAGAGGCAAGGGCGGGGCAACTAATGAAAAACTGTTTTTT

j_call: TRBJ2-1
v_call: TRBV10-2
d_call: .
clone_size: .
cdr3_aa: CASSDNFKEQFF
cdr3_nt: TGCGCCAGCAGTGATAACTTCAAAGAGCAGTTCTTC

j_call: TRBJ1-4
v_call: TRBV10-3
d_call: .
clone_size: .
cdr3_aa: CAINAQGLNEKLFF
cdr3_nt: TGTGCCATCAATGCTCAGGGCCTTAATGAAAAACTGTTTTTT

j_call: TRBJ1-5
v_call: TRBV10-3
d_call: .
clone_size: .
cdr3_aa: CAISEQGGNQPQHF
cdr3_nt: TGTGCCATCAGTGAGCAGGGAGGCAATCAGCCCCAGCATTTT

j_call: TRBJ1-5
v_call: TRBV20-1
d_call: TRBD1
clone_size: few
cdr3_aa: CSATGDRSNQPQHF
cdr3_nt: TGCAGTGCTACTGGGGACAGGTCCAATCAGCCCCAGCATTTT

j_call: TRBJ1-6
v_call: TRBV7-2
d_call: .
clone_size: few
cdr3_aa: CASSLAYGNNSPLHF
cdr3_nt: TGTGCCAGCAGCTTAGCATACGGGAATAATTCACCCCTCCACTTT

j_call: TRBJ1-2
v_call: TRBV27
d_call: TRBD1
clone_size: few
cdr3_aa: CASSSQDRNYGYTF
cdr3_nt: TGTGCCAGCAGTTCCCAGGACAGGAACTATGGCTACACCTTC

j_call: TRBJ1-1
v_call: TRBV30
d_call: .
clone_size: many
cdr3_aa: CAWSVGLEAEAFF
cdr3_nt: TGTGCCTGGAGTGTTGGGTTGGAAGCTGAAGCTTTCTTT

j_call: TRBJ1-1
v_call: TRBV18
d_call: .
clone_size: .
cdr3_aa: CASSSHSAAEAFF
cdr3_nt: TGTGCCAGCTCATCGCACTCGGCCGCTGAAGCTTTCTTT

j_call: TRBJ1-5
v_call: TRBV5-1
d_call: .
clone_size: .
cdr3_aa: CASSLAERGPQHF
cdr3_nt: TGCGCCAGCAGCTTGGCCGAACGCGGGCCCCAGCATTTT

j_call: TRBJ2-7
v_call: TRBV6-4
d_call: TRBD1
clone_size: .
cdr3_aa: CASSLPGTGGHEQYF
cdr3_nt: TGTGCCAGCAGCCTCCCCGGGACAGGGGGGCACGAGCAGTACTTC

j_call: TRBJ2-3
v_call: TRBV7-2
d_call: .
clone_size: few
cdr3_aa: CASSSRWASIDTQYF
cdr3_nt: TGTGCCAGCAGCTCTAGGTGGGCTAGCATAGATACGCAGTATTTT

j_call: TRBJ2-5
v_call: TRBV9
d_call: TRBD2
clone_size: few
cdr3_aa: CASSENPGLAGWGETQYF
cdr3_nt: TGTGCCAGCAGCGAAAATCCGGGACTAGCGGGCTGGGGAGAGACCCAGTACTTC

j_call: TRBJ1-1
v_call: TRBV7-9
d_call: .
clone_size: .
cdr3_aa: CASSLFSGNTEAFF
cdr3_nt: TGTGCCAGCAGCTTGTTCAGCGGGAACACTGAAGCTTTCTTT

j_call: TRBJ2-1
v_call: TRBV12-3/TRBV12-4
d_call: .
clone_size: few
cdr3_aa: CASTLRGEQFF
cdr3_nt: TGTGCCAGCACCCTCAGGGGTGAGCAGTTCTTC

j_call: TRBJ2-5
v_call: TRBV11-2
d_call: TRBD2
clone_size: few
cdr3_aa: CASSPRREGETQYF
cdr3_nt: TGTGCCAGCAGCCCACGGCGGGAGGGAGAGACCCAGTACTTC

j_call: TRBJ1-3
v_call: TRBV7-6
d_call: .
clone_size: .
cdr3_aa: CASSLVGQGQGNTIYF
cdr3_nt: TGTGCCAGCAGCTTAGTCGGGCAGGGGCAAGGAAACACCATATATTTT

j_call: TRBJ1-5
v_call: TRBV7-8
d_call: .
clone_size: few
cdr3_aa: CAGKWINQPQHF
cdr3_nt: TGTGCGGGGAAATGGATCAATCAGCCCCAGCATTTT

j_call: TRBJ2-5
v_call: TRBV19
d_call: TRBD1
clone_size: few
cdr3_aa: CASSISGTEETQYF
cdr3_nt: TGTGCCAGTAGTATAAGTGGGACAGAAGAGACCCAGTACTTC

j_call: TRBJ2-3
v_call: TRBV6-2/TRBV6-3
d_call: .
clone_size: .
cdr3_aa: CASTNRITDTQYF
cdr3_nt: TGTGCCAGCACCAACCGAATCACAGATACGCAGTATTTT

j_call: TRBJ2-3
v_call: TRBV27
d_call: .
clone_size: .
cdr3_aa: CASGFFGPRTDTQYF
cdr3_nt: TGTGCCAGCGGGTTTTTTGGCCCCCGCACAGATACGCAGTATTTT

j_call: TRBJ2-7
v_call: TRBV7-9
d_call: .
clone_size: .
cdr3_aa: CASSLKGDHEQYF
cdr3_nt: TGTGCCAGCAGCTTAAAGGGGGACCACGAGCAGTACTTC

j_call: TRBJ2-1
v_call: TRBV19
d_call: TRBD1
clone_size: .
cdr3_aa: CASSPTPGQGNYNEQFF
cdr3_nt: TGTGCCAGTAGTCCCACCCCCGGACAGGGCAACTACAATGAGCAGTTCTTC

j_call: TRBJ2-5
v_call: TRBV7-9
d_call: .
clone_size: .
cdr3_aa: CASSPGPEETQYF
cdr3_nt: TGTGCCAGCAGCCCGGGGCCAGAAGAGACCCAGTACTTC

j_call: TRBJ1-1
v_call: TRBV5-3
d_call: TRBD1
clone_size: .
cdr3_aa: CASSLGPQGTEAFF
cdr3_nt: TGTGCCAGCAGCTTGGGGCCACAGGGGACTGAAGCTTTCTTT

j_call: TRBJ1-2
v_call: TRBV7-9
d_call: TRBD1
clone_size: few
cdr3_aa: CASRPDRLPLGGYTF
cdr3_nt: TGTGCCAGCAGACCGGACAGGCTGCCTTTAGGGGGCTACACCTTC

j_call: TRBJ2-1
v_call: TRBV18
d_call: .
clone_size: .
cdr3_aa: CASSPSLGAESYNEQFF
cdr3_nt: TGTGCCAGCTCACCCTCCCTGGGAGCGGAATCCTACAATGAGCAGTTCTTC

j_call: TRBJ2-3
v_call: TRBV19
d_call: TRBD2
clone_size: .
cdr3_aa: CASVAGGSTDTQYF
cdr3_nt: TGTGCCAGTGTAGCGGGGGGTAGCACAGATACGCAGTATTTT

j_call: TRBJ2-3
v_call: TRBV28
d_call: TRBD2
clone_size: .
cdr3_aa: CASSLYVGGEGTDTQYF
cdr3_nt: TGTGCCAGCAGTTTATACGTCGGGGGGGAAGGGACAGATACGCAGTATTTT

j_call: TRBJ2-7
v_call: TRBV5-6
d_call: .
clone_size: .
cdr3_aa: CASSLGEYTLYEQYF
cdr3_nt: TGTGCCAGCAGCTTGGGGGAGTATACCCTATACGAGCAGTACTTC

j_call: TRBJ2-3
v_call: TRBV7-6
d_call: TRBD2
clone_size: many
cdr3_aa: CASSLGLARGEATQYF
cdr3_nt: TGTGCCAGCAGCCTCGGACTAGCCCGGGGGGAGGCTACGCAGTATTTT

j_call: TRBJ1-6
v_call: TRBV6-1
d_call: .
clone_size: .
cdr3_aa: CASRPLPDAVNSPPHF
cdr3_nt: TGTGCCAGCAGGCCCCTCCCGGACGCAGTTAATTCACCCCCCCACTTT

j_call: TRBJ2-1
v_call: TRBV7-2
d_call: .
clone_size: many
cdr3_aa: CASSLFGGPYNEQFF
cdr3_nt: TGTGCCAGCAGCTTATTCGGGGGGCCCTACAATGAGCAGTTCTTC

j_call: TRBJ2-3
v_call: TRBV7-8
d_call: .
clone_size: many
cdr3_aa: CASSLTGFTDTQYF
cdr3_nt: TGTGCCAGCAGCTTGACAGGTTTCACAGATACGCAGTATTTT

j_call: TRBJ1-4
v_call: TRBV7-2
d_call: .
clone_size: .
cdr3_aa: CASRKDGTNEKLFF
cdr3_nt: TGTGCCAGCAGAAAGGACGGAACTAATGAAAAACTGTTTTTT

j_call: TRBJ1-2
v_call: TRBV6-5
d_call: .
clone_size: .
cdr3_aa: CASRTGRGGYGYTF
cdr3_nt: TGTGCCAGCAGAACAGGGCGGGGGGGCTATGGCTACACCTTC

j_call: TRBJ2-5
v_call: TRBV7-2
d_call: .
clone_size: many
cdr3_aa: CASSLRSPSYETQYF
cdr3_nt: TGTGCCAGCAGCTTAAGAAGTCCGAGCTACGAGACCCAGTACTTC

j_call: TRBJ2-2
v_call: TRBV10-3
d_call: TRBD1
clone_size: .
cdr3_aa: CATRQGVGELFF
cdr3_nt: TGTGCCACTAGGCAGGGGGTCGGGGAGCTGTTTTTT

j_call: TRBJ2-3
v_call: TRBV7-9
d_call: TRBD2
clone_size: few
cdr3_aa: CASSLALAGGVTQYF
cdr3_nt: TGTGCCAGCAGCTTAGCCCTAGCGGGAGGTGTTACGCAGTATTTT

j_call: TRBJ2-5
v_call: TRBV7-2
d_call: TRBD1
clone_size: .
cdr3_aa: CASAARGKETQYF
cdr3_nt: TGTGCCAGCGCAGCCAGGGGGAAAGAGACCCAGTACTTC

j_call: TRBJ1-1
v_call: TRBV5-1
d_call: .
clone_size: .
cdr3_aa: CASSLRPSMNTEAFF
cdr3_nt: TGCGCCAGCAGCCTAAGGCCTTCGATGAACACTGAAGCTTTCTTT

j_call: TRBJ2-1
v_call: TRBV28
d_call: .
clone_size: few
cdr3_aa: CASSKIPGRRKPYNEQFF
cdr3_nt: TGTGCCAGCAGTAAAATCCCGGGACGCCGAAAGCCCTACAATGAGCAGTTCTTC

j_call: TRBJ2-2
v_call: TRBV7-6
d_call: TRBD2
clone_size: many
cdr3_aa: CASSFPLGGSNTGELFF
cdr3_nt: TGTGCCAGCAGCTTCCCCCTGGGAGGGTCGAACACCGGGGAGCTGTTTTTT

j_call: TRBJ2-7
v_call: TRBV7-2
d_call: TRBD2
clone_size: .
cdr3_aa: CASSLAGTTLAEQYF
cdr3_nt: TGTGCCAGCAGCTTAGCCGGGACTACTTTAGCCGAGCAGTACTTC

j_call: TRBJ2-3
v_call: TRBV11-2
d_call: TRBD2
clone_size: few
cdr3_aa: CASSPNRLAGVDTQYF
cdr3_nt: TGTGCCAGCAGTCCAAACAGACTAGCGGGGGTGGATACGCAGTATTTT

j_call: TRBJ2-3
v_call: TRBV20-1
d_call: TRBD1
clone_size: few
cdr3_aa: CSARVLGQGVYTDTQYF
cdr3_nt: TGCAGTGCTAGAGTGCTGGGACAGGGGGTGTACACGGATACGCAGTATTTT

j_call: TRBJ2-5
v_call: TRBV28
d_call: .
clone_size: .
cdr3_aa: CASRPGGVETQYF
cdr3_nt: TGTGCCAGCAGGCCAGGGGGGGTAGAGACCCAGTACTTC

j_call: TRBJ1-1
v_call: TRBV6-6
d_call: .
clone_size: .
cdr3_aa: CASSPSGYTEAFF
cdr3_nt: TGTGCCAGCAGCCCATCGGGTTATACTGAAGCTTTCTTT

j_call: TRBJ1-5
v_call: TRBV2
d_call: .
clone_size: .
cdr3_aa: CASSELGSFNQPQHF
cdr3_nt: TGTGCCAGCAGTGAACTTGGCAGCTTCAATCAGCCCCAGCATTTT

j_call: TRBJ2-7
v_call: TRBV27
d_call: .
clone_size: few
cdr3_aa: CASSLRFGEQYF
cdr3_nt: TGTGCCAGCAGTTTAAGGTTCGGAGAGCAGTACTTC

j_call: TRBJ1-3
v_call: TRBV12-3/TRBV12-4
d_call: .
clone_size: few
cdr3_aa: CASSLARRLNTIYF
cdr3_nt: TGTGCCAGCAGTTTAGCGCGGCGGCTAAACACCATATATTTT

j_call: TRBJ2-5
v_call: TRBV5-1
d_call: .
clone_size: .
cdr3_aa: CASSKTDGQETQYF
cdr3_nt: TGCGCCAGCAGCAAGACGGATGGACAAGAGACCCAGTACTTC

j_call: TRBJ1-6
v_call: TRBV7-2
d_call: TRBD1
clone_size: many
cdr3_aa: CASSQSAGGVSPLHF
cdr3_nt: TGTGCCAGCAGCCAGTCAGCAGGGGGCGTATCACCCCTCCACTTT

j_call: TRBJ2-4
v_call: TRBV5-4
d_call: TRBD1
clone_size: .
cdr3_aa: CASSAPGTVNIQYF
cdr3_nt: TGTGCCAGCAGTGCCCCCGGGACAGTAAACATTCAGTACTTC